This T cell receptor (beta chain) was sequenced during a study of cytomegalovirus exposure and HLA in healthy donors. Primers: 60 Vbeta forward and 13 Jbeta reverse. Only in-frame clones appear in the TCRdb table, and some are missing; sequencing was by immunoSEQ multiplex PCR. The sample includes tens of thousands of clones, 73% of them seen just once. The junction had 6 bases not matched to a gene; V was cut back by 10 bases and J by 4 bases. This CDR3 is 12 amino acids long. Germline CDR1 and CDR2: WSHSY and SAAADI. General study results and limits: Several of the most significant clusters appeared, in a later analysis, to be linked to common viral pathogens. There were reportedly fewer N-insertions in an Asian-associated ancestry cluster than the roughly 670-donor mean, in a later analysis.

A word on this clone: What it binds is unknown.

This receptor was obtained from a man aged 45-65 years in good health and CMV-seronegative. Sample: PBMCs. The gene calls are TRBV10-2 and TRBJ1-1, with 7 bases aligning to TRBD1. The CDR3 spells CATRQGGTEAFF. Written as DNA, the CDR3 is TGCGCCACCCGACAGGGCGGCACTGAAGCTTTCTTT.